This T cell receptor beta chain was retrieved from a study of monozygotic twins with cystic fibrosis. Profiled with immunoSEQ multiplex PCR; TCRdb holds only in-frame clones, not every one. Here the sample spans 35,000 or so clones, under 90% being singletons. Regarding this clone: What it recognizes is unknown.

Findings and caveats of the study: Low clonality (median roughly 0.009) suggested a mostly naive repertoire. Monozygotic CF twins shared more identical nucleotide clonotypes than unrelated patients. Co-twins had the most similar V usage for 13 of 16 pairs, J for 8.

This receptor was identified in a girl aged 2 to 10 with cystic fibrosis. Input material: blood.

The CDR3: CASRGQGNYGYTF. CDR3 sequence (DNA): TGCGCCAGCAGGGGACAGGGTAACTATGGCTACACCTTC. The rearrangement links TRBV5-1 to TRBJ1-2; 9 bases match TRBD1. Germline CDR1 and CDR2: SGHRS and YFSETQ. CDR3 length: 13 residues. J lost 1 base, V lost 5 bases, and 0 bases had no gene match.